Listed here are 6 T cell receptor beta chains from one sample, sequenced in a study of blood T cells in healthy people across ages (dated by TCRdb to 2013 to 2016). The library was obtained by 5' RACE. The sequencing machine was an Illumina HiSeq 2500. A second PCR of 7 to 11 cycles was performed with a sample-barcoded 5' primer and a J-beta primer mix. Using fastp trimming at Q25 and MiXCR clonotype assembly, TCRdb reanalyzed the public sequencing data and kept in-frame beta chains. Each entry merges the rows of one CDR3 protein and shows their most common DNA and genes. The sample table records approximately 1,100,000 distinct CDR3 sequences; 40% to 55% of these occur just once. Jointly, the top ten make up approximately 17% of the sample. The sample consisted of blood. The receptors shown here come from an older woman in good health.

The chain recombines TRBV20-1 with TRBJ1-2; tentatively, D is TRBD1 (5 bases). Trimming cost V 5 bases and J 3 bases, with 13 bases left between them. This CDR3 is built from 13 residues. CDR1 DFQATT and CDR2 SNEGSKA come from the germline V gene (reference sequence). As DNA, the CDR3 is TGCAGTGCTTCCGACAGACGTGACTATGGCTACACCTTC. As protein: CSASDRRDYGYTF.

The chain recombines TRBV27 with TRBJ1-2; 9 nucleotides line up with TRBD1. Germline V gene lookup returns CDR1 MNHEY and CDR2 SMNVEV (reference sequence). CDR3 size: 15 residues. The junction had 6 bases not matched to a gene; V was cut back by 3 bases and J by 4 bases. The CDR3 bases are TGTGCCAGCAGTTTCCAGGGACAGGGTATCTATGGCTACACCTTC. Translation: CASSFQGQGIYGYTF.

This clonotype was recorded a few times. The chain employs TRBV9 and TRBJ2-1; D is unclear. The germline V gene has CDR1 SGDLS and CDR2 YYNGEE. The CDR3 spans 14 residues. Trimming left V 0 bases short and J 12 bases short, with 16 bases between. CDR3 in DNA: TGTGCCAGCAGCGTAGGGCCTACTCCCATAGGGCAGTTCTTC. It translates to CASSVGPTPIGQFF.

V gene TRBV6-6 combines with J gene TRBJ2-7; 7 bases are shared with TRBD2. Trimming cost V 0 bases and J 2 bases; bases outside gene matches: 7. The V gene's germline CDR1 is MNHNY and CDR2 SVGAGI (reference sequence). The CDR3 has 16 amino acids. The CDR3 region has the DNA TGTGCCAGCAGTTACTCCAGGGAGGGAGGGCCCTACGAGCAGTACTTC. Encoded protein: CASSYSREGGPYEQYF.

The rearrangement joins TRBV5-1 to TRBJ2-7; TRBD2 aligns across 14 bases. The junction had 15 bases not matched to a gene; V was cut back by 0 bases and J by 7 bases. Germline V lookup: CDR1 SGHRS, CDR2 YFSETQ. The CDR3 extends over 19 amino acids. CDR3 region: CASSLGGGTSGRRYNEQYF. CDR3 in DNA: TGCGCCAGCAGCTTGGGAGGGGGGACTAGCGGGAGAAGATACAATGAGCAGTACTTC.

The V call is TRBV27, the J call TRBJ2-7; 8 nucleotides agree with TRBD1. Germline CDR1 and CDR2: MNHEY and SMNVEV (reference sequence). The CDR3 covers 13 residues. V shed 8 bases and J 5 bases; nucleotides not matched to a gene: 8. The CDR3 nucleotides read TGTGCCAGCGGAACGGACAGGGTTAACGAGCAGTACTTC. The encoded protein is CASGTDRVNEQYF.